This T cell receptor beta chain comes out of a study of CD8 T cell repertoires and HIV-1 epitope variants. For the study at large: Epitopes were three Gag families plus Nef HW9 and YT9.

V was trimmed by 1 base and J by 2 bases, leaving 10 bases between them. Germline assignment: CDR1 LNHDA and CDR2 SQIVND (reference sequence). The CDR3 contains 15 residues. Clones were sequenced by immunoSEQ multiplex PCR, and TCRdb holds only the in-frame ones, with some missing. The repertoire holds 5,500 to 7,000 clones, with nearly 70% as singletons. Findings and limits, study-wide: Ten or so TCR beta clonotypes were antigen-specific, six or seven apparently recognizing autologous or escape variants. No clonotypes responded to the TAALDMSHF plasma variant; roughly 5 recognized KF9, one HW9.

Concerning this clone itself: Its specificity is unknown.

V is TRBV19 and J is TRBJ2-3; unclear D gene. The sequenced material came from cultured CD8+ T cells derived from PBMCs. The TCR was taken from a male donor with HIV. This CDR3 is CASSIGGSYTDTQYF. CDR3 nucleotide sequence: TGTGCCAGTAGTATAGGTGGCTCGTACACAGATACGCAGTATTTT.